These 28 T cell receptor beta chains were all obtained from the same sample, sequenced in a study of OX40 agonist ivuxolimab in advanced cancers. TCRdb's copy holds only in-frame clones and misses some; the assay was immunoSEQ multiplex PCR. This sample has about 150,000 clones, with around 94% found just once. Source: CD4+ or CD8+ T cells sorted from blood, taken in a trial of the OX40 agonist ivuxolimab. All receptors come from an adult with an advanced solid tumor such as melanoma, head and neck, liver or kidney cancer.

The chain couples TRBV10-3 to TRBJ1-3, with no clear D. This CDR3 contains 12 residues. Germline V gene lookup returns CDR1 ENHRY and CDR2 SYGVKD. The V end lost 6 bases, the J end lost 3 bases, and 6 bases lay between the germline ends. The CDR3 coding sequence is TGTGCCATCAGCGCCTTTGGAAACACCATATATTTT. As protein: CAISAFGNTIYF.

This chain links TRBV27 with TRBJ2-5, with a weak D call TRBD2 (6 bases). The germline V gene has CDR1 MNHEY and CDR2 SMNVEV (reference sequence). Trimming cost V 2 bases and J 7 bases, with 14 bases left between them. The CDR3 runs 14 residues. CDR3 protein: CASSLGLAIGTQYF. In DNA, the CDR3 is TGTGCCAGCAGTTTAGGGCTAGCGATAGGGACCCAGTACTTC.

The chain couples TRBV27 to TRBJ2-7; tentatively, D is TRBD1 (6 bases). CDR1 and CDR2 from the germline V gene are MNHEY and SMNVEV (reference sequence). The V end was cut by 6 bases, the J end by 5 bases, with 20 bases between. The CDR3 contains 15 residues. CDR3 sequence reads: CASSPADRPKDEQYF. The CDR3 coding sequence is TGTGCCAGCAGCCCCGCAGACAGGCCGAAAGACGAGCAGTACTTC.

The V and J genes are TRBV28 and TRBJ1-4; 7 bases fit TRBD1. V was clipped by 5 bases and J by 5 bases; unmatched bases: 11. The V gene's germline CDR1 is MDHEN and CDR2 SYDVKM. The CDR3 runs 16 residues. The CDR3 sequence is CASSAIQGGWNEKLFF. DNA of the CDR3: TGTGCCAGCAGTGCAATTCAGGGGGGGTGGAATGAAAAACTGTTTTTT.

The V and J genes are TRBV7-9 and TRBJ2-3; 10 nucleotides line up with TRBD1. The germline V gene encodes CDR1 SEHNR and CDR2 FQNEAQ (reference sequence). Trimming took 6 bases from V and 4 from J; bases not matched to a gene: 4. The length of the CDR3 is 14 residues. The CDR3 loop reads CASRTGQGADTQYF. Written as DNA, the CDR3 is TGTGCCAGCAGAACAGGACAGGGGGCAGATACGCAGTATTTT.

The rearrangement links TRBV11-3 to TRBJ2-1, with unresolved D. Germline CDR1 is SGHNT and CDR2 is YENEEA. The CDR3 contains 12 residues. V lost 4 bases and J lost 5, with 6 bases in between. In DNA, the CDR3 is TGTGCCAGCAGCTCCTGGGACAATGAGCAGTTCTTC. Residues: CASSSWDNEQFF.

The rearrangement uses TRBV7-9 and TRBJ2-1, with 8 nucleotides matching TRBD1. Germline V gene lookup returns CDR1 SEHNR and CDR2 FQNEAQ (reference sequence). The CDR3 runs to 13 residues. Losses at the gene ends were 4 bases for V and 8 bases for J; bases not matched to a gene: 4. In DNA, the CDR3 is TGTGCCAGCAGCTGGGACAGGACCGATGAGCAGTTCTTC. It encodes CASSWDRTDEQFF.

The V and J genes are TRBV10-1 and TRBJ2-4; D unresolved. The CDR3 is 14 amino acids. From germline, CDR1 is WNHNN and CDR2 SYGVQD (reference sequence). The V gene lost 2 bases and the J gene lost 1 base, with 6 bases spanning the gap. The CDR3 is CASSEAGAKNIQYF. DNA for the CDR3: TGCGCCAGCAGTGAGGCCGGGGCCAAAAACATTCAGTACTTC.

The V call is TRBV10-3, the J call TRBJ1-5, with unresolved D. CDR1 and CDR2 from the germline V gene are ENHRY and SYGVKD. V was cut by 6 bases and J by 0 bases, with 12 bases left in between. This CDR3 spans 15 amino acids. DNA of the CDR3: TGTGCCATCAGAGAAGGCAGATCTAGCAATCAGCCCCAGCATTTT. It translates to CAIREGRSSNQPQHF.

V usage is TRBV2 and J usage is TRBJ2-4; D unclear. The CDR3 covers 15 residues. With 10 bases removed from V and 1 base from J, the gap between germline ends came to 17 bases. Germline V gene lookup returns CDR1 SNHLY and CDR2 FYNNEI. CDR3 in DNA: TGTGCCACCCAGCCGTCCCGCACGGCCAAAAACATTCAGTACTTC. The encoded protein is CATQPSRTAKNIQYF.

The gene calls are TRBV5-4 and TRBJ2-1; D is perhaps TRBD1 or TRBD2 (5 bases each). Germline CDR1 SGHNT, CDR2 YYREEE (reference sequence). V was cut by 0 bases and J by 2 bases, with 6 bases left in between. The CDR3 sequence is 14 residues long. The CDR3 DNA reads TGTGCCAGCAGCTTGGGGGACCCCTACAATGAGCAGTTCTTC. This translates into CASSLGDPYNEQFF.

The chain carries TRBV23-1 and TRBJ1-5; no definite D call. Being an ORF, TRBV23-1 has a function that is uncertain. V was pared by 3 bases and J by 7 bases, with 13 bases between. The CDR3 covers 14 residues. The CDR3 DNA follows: TGCGCCAGCAGTCACCGCGAAGGAAGCCAGCCCCAGCATTTT. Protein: CASSHREGSQPQHF.

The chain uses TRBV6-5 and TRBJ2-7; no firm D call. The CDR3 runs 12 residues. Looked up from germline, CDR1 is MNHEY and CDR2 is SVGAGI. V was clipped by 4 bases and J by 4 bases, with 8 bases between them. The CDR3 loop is CASSSVKYEQYF. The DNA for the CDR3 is TGTGCCAGCAGTTCCGTTAAGTACGAGCAGTACTTC.

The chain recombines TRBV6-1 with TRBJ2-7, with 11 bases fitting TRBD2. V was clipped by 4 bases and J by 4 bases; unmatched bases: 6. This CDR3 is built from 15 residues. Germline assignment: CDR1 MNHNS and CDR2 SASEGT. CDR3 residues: CASSVAGGLIYEQYF. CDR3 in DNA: TGTGCCAGCAGTGTAGCGGGGGGGTTGATTTACGAGCAGTACTTC.

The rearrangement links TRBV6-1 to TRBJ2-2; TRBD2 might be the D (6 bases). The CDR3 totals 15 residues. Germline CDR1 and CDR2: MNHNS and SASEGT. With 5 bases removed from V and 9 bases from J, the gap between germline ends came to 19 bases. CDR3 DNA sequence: TGTGCCAGCAGTCCTTGGCGGGGTACCCGGCGGGAGCTGTTTTTT. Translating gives CASSPWRGTRRELFF.

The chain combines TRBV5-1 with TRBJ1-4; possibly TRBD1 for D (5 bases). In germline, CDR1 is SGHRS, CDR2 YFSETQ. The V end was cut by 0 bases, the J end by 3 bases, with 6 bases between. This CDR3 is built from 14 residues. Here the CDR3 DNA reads TGCGCCAGCAGCTTGGCAGGGTCTAATGAAAAACTGTTTTTT. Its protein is CASSLAGSNEKLFF.

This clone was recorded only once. For the CDR3, the DNA is TGTGCCAGCAGCTTAGGATTAGGGGAGCGGGGAGAGACCCAGTACTTC. It translates to CASSLGLGERGETQYF. This chain links TRBV7-2 with TRBJ2-5; 7 bases are a match to TRBD2. V gave up 1 base and J gave up 4 bases; unmatched junction bases: 9. Germline lookup yields CDR1 SGHTA and CDR2 FQGNSA. The CDR3 runs 16 residues.

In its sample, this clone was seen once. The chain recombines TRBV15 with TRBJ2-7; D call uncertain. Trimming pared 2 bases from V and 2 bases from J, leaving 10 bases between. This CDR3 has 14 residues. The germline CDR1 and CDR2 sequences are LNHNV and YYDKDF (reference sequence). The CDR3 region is CATSRIGQAYEQYF. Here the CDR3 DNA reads TGTGCCACCAGCAGAATAGGGCAGGCCTACGAGCAGTACTTC.

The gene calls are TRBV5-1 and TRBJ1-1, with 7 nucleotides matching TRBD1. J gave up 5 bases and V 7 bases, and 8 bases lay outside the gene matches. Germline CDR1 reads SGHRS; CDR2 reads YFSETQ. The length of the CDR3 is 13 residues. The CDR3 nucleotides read TGCGCCAGCTCGACAGGGATGGGGACTGAAGCTTTCTTT. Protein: CASSTGMGTEAFF.

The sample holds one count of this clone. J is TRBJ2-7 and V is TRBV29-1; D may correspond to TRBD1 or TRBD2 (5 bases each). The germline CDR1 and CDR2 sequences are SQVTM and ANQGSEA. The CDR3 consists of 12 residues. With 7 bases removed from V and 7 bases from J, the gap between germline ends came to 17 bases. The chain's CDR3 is CSGSEGFREQYF. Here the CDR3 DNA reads TGCAGCGGTTCAGAGGGGTTTCGGGAGCAGTACTTC.

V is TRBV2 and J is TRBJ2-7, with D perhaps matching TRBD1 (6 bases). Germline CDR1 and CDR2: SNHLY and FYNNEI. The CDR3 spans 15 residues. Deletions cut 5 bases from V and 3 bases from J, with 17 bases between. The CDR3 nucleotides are TGTGCCAGCAGTTCCATTCGAAGGGGGTACTACGAGCAGTACTTC. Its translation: CASSSIRRGYYEQYF.

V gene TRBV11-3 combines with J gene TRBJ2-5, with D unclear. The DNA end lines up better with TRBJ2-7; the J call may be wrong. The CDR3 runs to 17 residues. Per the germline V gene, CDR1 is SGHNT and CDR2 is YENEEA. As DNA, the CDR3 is TGTGCCAGCAGCTTAGATCCCCCAGCAGGACGATCCTACGAGCAGTACTTC. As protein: CASSLDPPAGRSYEQYF.

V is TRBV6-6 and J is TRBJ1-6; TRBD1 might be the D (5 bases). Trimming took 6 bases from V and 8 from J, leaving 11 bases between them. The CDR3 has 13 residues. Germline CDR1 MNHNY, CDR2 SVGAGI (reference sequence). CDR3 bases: TGTGCCAGCAGGCCTCTCAGGGATTCACCCCTCCACTTT. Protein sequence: CASRPLRDSPLHF.

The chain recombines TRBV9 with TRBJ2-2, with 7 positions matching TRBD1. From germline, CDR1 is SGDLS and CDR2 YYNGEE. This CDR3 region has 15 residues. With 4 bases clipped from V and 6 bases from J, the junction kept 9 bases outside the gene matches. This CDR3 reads CASSLHRGKAGELFF. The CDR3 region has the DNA TGTGCCAGCAGCCTCCACAGGGGTAAGGCCGGGGAGCTGTTTTTT.

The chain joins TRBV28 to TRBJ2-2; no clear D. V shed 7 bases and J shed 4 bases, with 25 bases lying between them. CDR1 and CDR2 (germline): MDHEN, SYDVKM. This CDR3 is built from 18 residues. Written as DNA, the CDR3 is TGTGCCAGCACCCATTCTCGAGTCCGCCTCATTTTCACCGGGGAGCTGTTTTTT. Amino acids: CASTHSRVRLIFTGELFF.

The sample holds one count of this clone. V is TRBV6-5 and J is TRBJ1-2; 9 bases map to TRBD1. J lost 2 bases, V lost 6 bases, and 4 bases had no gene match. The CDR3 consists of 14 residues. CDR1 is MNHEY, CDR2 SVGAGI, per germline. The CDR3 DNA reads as TGTGCCAGCAGGAAACAGGGGGCGAACTATGGCTACACCTTC. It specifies CASRKQGANYGYTF.

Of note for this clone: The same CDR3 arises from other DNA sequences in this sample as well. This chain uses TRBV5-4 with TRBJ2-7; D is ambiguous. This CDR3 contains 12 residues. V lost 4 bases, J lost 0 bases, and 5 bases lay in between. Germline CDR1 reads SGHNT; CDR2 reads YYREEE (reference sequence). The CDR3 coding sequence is TGTGCCAGCAGCCGAGACTCCTACGAGCAGTACTTC. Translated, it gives CASSRDSYEQYF.

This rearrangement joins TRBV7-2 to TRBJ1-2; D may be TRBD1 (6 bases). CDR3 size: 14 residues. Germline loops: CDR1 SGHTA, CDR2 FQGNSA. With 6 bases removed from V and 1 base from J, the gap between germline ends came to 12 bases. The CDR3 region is CASSSQGLNYGYTF. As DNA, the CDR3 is TGTGCCAGCAGTTCGCAGGGGCTTAACTATGGCTACACCTTC.